A single TCR beta chain is shown here with its context. The antigen remains undetermined. The data are from a study of T cell responses to AZD1222 COVID-19 vaccine. V lost 3 bases and J lost 6, with 9 bases in between. Germline CDR1 and CDR2: MDHEN and SYDVKM. The CDR3 sequence is 12 residues long. Whole-study results and caveats: Spike-specific TCR breadth and depth grew following two AZD1222 doses. Dominant at 160-218 and 743-854, vaccine-associated CD4 TCRs also spanned spike. Females made up more of the donors, who were largely white British, and clonal diversity may have come out too low.

The protocol was immunoSEQ multiplex PCR, while the TCRdb copy is restricted to in-frame clones and leaves out a portion. The table has 150,000 to 200,000 clones, 90% seen once. The genes are TRBV28 and TRBJ2-7; D is unresolved. The source is an adult in good health. The material sequenced was peripheral blood, taken on day 0 of AZD1222 vaccination. DNA for the CDR3: TGTGCCAGCAGTTTGCGTTCGGGCGAGCAGTACTTC. It is translated as CASSLRSGEQYF.